This T cell receptor beta chain comes out of a study of CD8 T cells in Susac syndrome. As concerns this clonotype: At one end the junction does not follow the germline gene, possibly because of a read error.

RNA totalling roughly 0.45 to 1 ug underwent reverse transcription with random hexamers. TCRdb itself ran the immunoSEQ multiplex PCR reads through MiXCR, one entry per CDR3 protein. The table includes fewer than 300,000 distinct CDR3 sequences, around 83% detected once. CDR3 length: 15 residues. Germline V gene data show CDR1 as SGHVS and CDR2 as FQNEAQ. What was sequenced was CD8+ T cells from PBMCs. The receptor was derived from a human donor with multiple sclerosis. The V gene is TRBV7-8, the J gene TRBJ1-2; D possibly corresponds to TRBD1 (5 bases). The DNA of the CDR3 is TGTGCCAGCAGACCTTATCAGGGAGGAGACTATAGCTACACCTTC. This encodes CASRPYQGGDYSYTF.